At least ten counts were recorded for the clone carrying this TCR beta chain. Its target is not known. The data originate from a study of T-cell memory formation after mild COVID-19. After 5'RACE with constant-segment primers, TCR alpha and TCR beta cDNA libraries carrying sample barcodes and UMIs were obtained. A single record per CDR3 protein comes from TCRdb applying MiXCR to the 5' RACE reads. Here the sample spans about 170,000 distinct CDR3 sequences, 10% to 15% being singletons. Study-level findings and limits: Contracting CD4+ clones were located mainly in CM and EM, and CD8+ clones in EMRA.

The clonotype was recovered from a man between 18 and 35 years old who had mild COVID-19 (a few samples of this study predate the infection). Cell type and time point are not known. The specimen sequenced was PBMCs or a T cell subset sorted from them (not recorded which).

The DNA of the CDR3 is TGTGCCAGCTCACCACCCTTAGGGCTGAACACTGAAGCTTTCTTT. This codes for CASSPPLGLNTEAFF. The chain recombines TRBV18 with TRBJ1-1; no definite D call. Germline CDR1 reads KGHSH; CDR2 reads LQKENI. V dropped 0 bases and J dropped 0 bases, with 8 bases sitting between them. The CDR3 sequence is 15 residues long.